This T cell receptor (beta chain) is from a study of T cells in Graves' hyperthyroidism and ophthalmopathy. Study overall: Peripheral blood was secured at the point of initial diagnosis, before any treatment.

Lactation, pregnancy, other autoimmune disease or uncontrolled infection led to exclusion of patients. V was cut by 0 bases and J by 0 bases, with 6 bases left in between. The CDR3 consists of 15 residues. Template material for amplifying TCR beta CDR3 regions consisted of RNA transcripts. Researchers ran a first-round RT-PCR on the TCR CDR3 using the HTBI primer set. TCRdb re-called the multiplex PCR reads through MiXCR, storing one row per CDR3 protein. In the table there are about 420,000 distinct CDR3 sequences, roughly 13% of which are singletons. There are many counts of this clonotype. The sequencing sample was made of blood. The clonotype originates from a woman between 18 and 29 years old with Graves' hyperthyroidism. This chain uses TRBV12-3 or TRBV12-4 with TRBJ1-5, with D unresolved. The CDR3 nucleotides read TGTGCCAGCAGTTTAGCGGCTAATAGCAATCAGCCCCAGCATTTT. It encodes CASSLAANSNQPQHF.